The next 10 T cell receptor beta chains were all read from a single sample in a study of T cell changes during pregnancy in multiple sclerosis (dated 2019 in TCRdb). The library came from the immunoSEQ multiplex PCR assay. Sourced from immuneACCESS, this table was stored by TCRdb with only in-frame sequences that have V and J called. A share of the clones is absent; for the studies checked, an unresolved V gene accounts for under half, and the remainder has no known explanation. The sample table contains roughly 50,000 clones; only one count was recorded for around 94% of them. About 0.69% of the sample belongs to the ten largest clones. Source: CD4+ T cells from peripheral blood mononuclear cells, taken in the third trimester of pregnancy. The receptors stem from a female donor with multiple sclerosis, enrolled in a pregnancy study.

This chain connects TRBV28 to TRBJ2-7; 8 bases fit TRBD1. The CDR3 is 16 residues long. J lost 7 bases, V lost 2 bases, and 13 bases had no gene match. Germline V gene sequence: CDR1 MDHEN, CDR2 SYDVKM. CDR3 amino acids: CASSLVAGSRQGEQYF. Written as DNA, the CDR3 is TGTGCCAGCAGTTTAGTTGCGGGTTCACGACAGGGGGAGCAGTACTTC.

The chain is built from TRBV5-6 and TRBJ2-1; D may be TRBD2 (6 bases). The CDR3 loop spans 17 amino acids. V lost 2 bases and J 5 bases, leaving 20 bases between the germline ends. Germline V gene sequence: CDR1 SGHDT, CDR2 YYEEEE. The CDR3 protein is CASSFRILAKSNNEQFF. In DNA, the CDR3 is TGTGCCAGCAGCTTCCGAATTCTAGCGAAAAGTAACAATGAGCAGTTCTTC.

The chain is built from TRBV28 and TRBJ1-5, with D maybe TRBD1 (5 bases). Trimming pared 3 bases from V and 4 bases from J, leaving 7 bases between. Germline V CDR1 and CDR2: MDHEN, SYDVKM. The CDR3 runs 13 residues. The CDR3 DNA sequence: TGTGCCAGCAGTTTTCAGGGAAATCAGCCCCAGCATTTT. Translation: CASSFQGNQPQHF.

The chain combines TRBV7-3 with TRBJ2-5; 15 bases are shared with TRBD2. The CDR3 extends over 17 amino acids. Trimming at V came to 2 bases and at J to 4 bases, leaving 5 bases not matched to a gene. Germline V CDR1 and CDR2: SGHTA, FQGTGA. CDR3 sequence (DNA): TGTGCCAGCAGCTTAGGACTAGCGGGAGGGCCGGGAGAGACCCAGTACTTC. Translation: CASSLGLAGGPGETQYF.

V gene TRBV28 combines with J gene TRBJ2-5; D is undetermined. V gave up 6 bases and J gave up 5 bases, with 7 bases separating them. Germline V gene data show CDR1 as MDHEN and CDR2 as SYDVKM. The CDR3 covers 11 residues. The CDR3 DNA sequence: TGTGCCAGCAGATCTCTCGAGACCCAGTACTTC. This codes for CASRSLETQYF.

The V and J genes are TRBV6-8 and TRBJ1-1; D might be TRBD1 (6 bases). CDR3 length: 18 amino acids. Trimming stripped 6 bases from V and 4 bases from J, with 27 bases between. Germline V gene data show CDR1 as MNHGY and CDR2 as SAAAGT. CDR3 sequence (DNA): TGTGCCAGCAGCCTCACCACAGGGAATTACCGATTAATCACTGAAGCTTTCTTT. It yields the protein CASSLTTGNYRLITEAFF.

The chain links TRBV20-1 to TRBJ2-5; D remains unclear. V shed 5 bases and J shed 9 bases, with 13 bases lying between them. Germline V gene lookup returns CDR1 DFQATT and CDR2 SNEGSKA (reference sequence). CDR3 length equals 11 residues. As DNA, the CDR3 is TGCAGTGCTCTTTACTCGGCGGCCCAGTACTTC. It yields the protein CSALYSAAQYF.

The chain employs TRBV9 and TRBJ1-2; the D gene is possibly TRBD1 (6 bases). Trimming took 4 bases from V and 10 from J, leaving 11 bases between them. The germline V gene encodes CDR1 SGDLS and CDR2 YYNGEE. The CDR3 contains 11 residues. Here the CDR3 DNA reads TGTGCCAGCAGCTTTCGGACAGCCTACACCTTC. Translation: CASSFRTAYTF.

This sequence joins TRBV6-1 and TRBJ2-5; 14 bases line up with TRBD2. Looked up from germline, CDR1 is MNHNS and CDR2 is SASEGT. J lost 5 bases, V lost 4 bases, and 12 bases had no gene match. There are 18 residues in the CDR3. CDR3 coding DNA: TGTGCCAGCAGTGGACTAGCGGGAGGGCTTACCGTGGCTGAGACCCAGTACTTC. It encodes CASSGLAGGLTVAETQYF.

The chain combines TRBV27 with TRBJ1-1, with 7 positions matching TRBD1. The CDR3 runs to 11 residues. V lost 9 bases, J lost 4 bases, and 2 bases stayed unmatched. Germline-derived CDR1 and CDR2 are MNHEY and SMNVEV (reference sequence). The DNA for the CDR3 is TGTGCCAGGCCAGGGGGCACTGAAGCTTTCTTT. This sequence encodes CARPGGTEAFF.